The present entry profiles one T cell receptor (beta chain) with its context. The antigen remains undetermined. The data belong to a study of cytomegalovirus exposure and HLA in healthy donors. Looking at the study overall: Findings of an earlier analysis included around 120 million unique TCR beta sequences from 200 million or so T cells. Study results and caveats: Later work found that TCR association rates differed between HLA loci; DRB1 had the most and HLA-C the fewest. Overall, around 160 TCR beta chains were annotated as cytomegalovirus-associated. Using the classifier, cytomegalovirus status was reportedly diagnosed with high specificity and sensitivity.

The PCR made use of 60 Vbeta and 13 Jbeta primers. Only in-frame clones appear in the TCRdb table, and some are missing; sequencing was by immunoSEQ multiplex PCR. The sample contains roughly 200,000 clones, about 80% of which appear only once. The CDR3 spans 14 residues. V shed 0 bases, J shed 10 bases, and the junction held 5 bases outside the gene matches. CDR1 and CDR2 from the germline V gene are LGHNA and YSLEER. The rearrangement uses TRBV4-3 and TRBJ2-1, with 8 bases that match TRBD2. This TCR was sampled from a man in his sixties in good health and CMV-seronegative. The material sequenced was PBMCs. Written as DNA, the CDR3 is TGCGCCAGCAGCCAAGATACTGGGACTAGGGAGCAGTTCTTC. Amino acid sequence: CASSQDTGTREQFF.